This TCR beta chain derives from a study of T cell responses to AZD1222 COVID-19 vaccine. Worth noting for this clone: Its antigen remains unknown.

Generated by immunoSEQ multiplex PCR, the TCRdb table keeps only in-frame clones and is missing some. This sample carries 100,000 to 150,000 clones, roughly nine tenths of them seen once, and the ten largest clones take 1.5% to 1.7%. The study, taken as a whole, reports: The peak T cell response came first, and repertoires were sampled only after it.

The CDR3 is made up of 15 amino acids. V dropped 5 bases and J dropped 4 bases, with 15 bases sitting between them. Germline loops: CDR1 SGHVS, CDR2 FQNEAQ. The receptor was derived from an adult in good health. V usage is TRBV7-8 and J usage is TRBJ2-4, with a possible D match to TRBD1 (6 bases). The specimen comprised peripheral blood, sampled on day 0 of AZD1222 vaccination. CDR3 in amino acids: CASSPGTSQKNIQYF. The CDR3 DNA sequence: TGTGCCAGCAGCCCTGGGACAAGTCAGAAAAACATTCAGTACTTC.